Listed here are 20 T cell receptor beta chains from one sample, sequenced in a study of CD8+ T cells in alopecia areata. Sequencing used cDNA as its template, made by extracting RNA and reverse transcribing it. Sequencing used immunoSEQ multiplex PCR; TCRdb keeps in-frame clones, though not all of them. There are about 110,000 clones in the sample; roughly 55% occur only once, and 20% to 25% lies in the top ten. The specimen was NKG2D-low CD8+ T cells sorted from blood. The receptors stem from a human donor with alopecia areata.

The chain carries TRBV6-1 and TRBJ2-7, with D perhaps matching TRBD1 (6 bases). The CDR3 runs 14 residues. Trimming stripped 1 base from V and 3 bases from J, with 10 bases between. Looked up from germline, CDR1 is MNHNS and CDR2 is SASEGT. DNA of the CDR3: TGTGCCAGCAGTGAAGGGGACATGGGCTACGAGCAGTACTTC. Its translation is CASSEGDMGYEQYF.

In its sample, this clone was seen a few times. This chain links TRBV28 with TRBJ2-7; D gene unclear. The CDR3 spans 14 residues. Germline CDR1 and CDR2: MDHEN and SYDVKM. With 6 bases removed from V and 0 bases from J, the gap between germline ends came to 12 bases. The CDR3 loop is CASRTPDVSYEQYF. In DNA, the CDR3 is TGTGCCAGCAGGACCCCCGATGTCTCCTACGAGCAGTACTTC.

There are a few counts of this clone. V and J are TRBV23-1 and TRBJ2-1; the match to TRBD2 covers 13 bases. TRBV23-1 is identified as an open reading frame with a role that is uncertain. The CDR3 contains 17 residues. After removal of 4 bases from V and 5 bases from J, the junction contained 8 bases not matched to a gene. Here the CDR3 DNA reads TGCGCCAGCAGTCCCCTTCGGACTAGCGGGAGTCACAATGAGCAGTTCTTC. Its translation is CASSPLRTSGSHNEQFF.

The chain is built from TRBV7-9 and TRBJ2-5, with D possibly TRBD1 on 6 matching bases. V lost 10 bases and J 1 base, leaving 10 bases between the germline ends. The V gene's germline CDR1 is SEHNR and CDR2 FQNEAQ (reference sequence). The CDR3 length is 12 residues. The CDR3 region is CATRTAQETQYF. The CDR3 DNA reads TGTGCCACCCGGACAGCCCAAGAGACCCAGTACTTC. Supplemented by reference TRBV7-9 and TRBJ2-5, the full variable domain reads DTGVSQNPRHKITKRGQNVTFRCDPISEHNRLYWYRQTLGQGPEFLTYFQNEAQLEKSRLLSDRFSAERPKGSFSTLEIQRTEQGDSAMYLCATRTAQETQYFGPGTRLLVL.

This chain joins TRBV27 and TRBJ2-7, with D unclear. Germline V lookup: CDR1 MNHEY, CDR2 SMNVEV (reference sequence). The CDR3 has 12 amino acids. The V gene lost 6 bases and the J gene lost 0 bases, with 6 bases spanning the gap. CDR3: CASRPNSYEQYF. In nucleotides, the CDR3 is TGTGCCAGCAGACCAAACTCCTACGAGCAGTACTTC.

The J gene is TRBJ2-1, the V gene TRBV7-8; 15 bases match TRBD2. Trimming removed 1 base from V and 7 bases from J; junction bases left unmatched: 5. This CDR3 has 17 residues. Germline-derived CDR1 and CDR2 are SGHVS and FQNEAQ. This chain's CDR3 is CASSLEGLAGGPNEQFF. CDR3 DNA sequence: TGTGCCAGCAGCTTAGAAGGACTAGCGGGAGGGCCTAATGAGCAGTTCTTC.

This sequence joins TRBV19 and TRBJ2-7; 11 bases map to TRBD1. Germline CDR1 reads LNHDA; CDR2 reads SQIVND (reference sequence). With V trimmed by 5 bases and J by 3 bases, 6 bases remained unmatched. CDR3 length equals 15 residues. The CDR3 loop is CASSPGTGGFYEQYF. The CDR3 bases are TGTGCCAGTAGTCCCGGGACAGGGGGGTTCTACGAGCAGTACTTC. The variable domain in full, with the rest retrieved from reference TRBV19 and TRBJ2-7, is DGGITQSPKYLFRKEGQNVTLSCEQNLNHDAMYWYRQDPGQGLRLIYYSQIVNDFQKGDIAEGYSVSREKKESFPLTVTSAQKNPTAFYLCASSPGTGGFYEQYFGPGTRLTVT.

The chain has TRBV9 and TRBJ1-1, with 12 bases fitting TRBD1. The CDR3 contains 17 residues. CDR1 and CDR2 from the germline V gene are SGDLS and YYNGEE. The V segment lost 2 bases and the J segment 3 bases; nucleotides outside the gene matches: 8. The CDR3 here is CASSVAGTGGGDTEAFF. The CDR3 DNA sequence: TGTGCCAGCAGCGTTGCCGGGACAGGGGGCGGTGACACTGAAGCTTTCTTT.

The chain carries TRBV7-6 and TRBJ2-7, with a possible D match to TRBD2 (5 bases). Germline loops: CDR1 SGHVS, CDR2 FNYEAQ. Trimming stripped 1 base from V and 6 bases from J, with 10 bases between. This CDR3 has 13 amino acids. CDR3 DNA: TGTGCCAGCAGCTTAGGAGGGTTAGTCGAGCAGTACTTC. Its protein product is CASSLGGLVEQYF.

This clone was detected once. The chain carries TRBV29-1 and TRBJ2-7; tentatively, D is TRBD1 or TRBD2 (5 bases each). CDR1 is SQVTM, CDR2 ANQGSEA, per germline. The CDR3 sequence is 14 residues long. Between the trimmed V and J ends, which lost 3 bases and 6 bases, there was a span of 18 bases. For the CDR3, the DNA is TGCAGCGTTGACGGCCTGGGACCCCATCCCGAGCAGTACTTC. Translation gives CSVDGLGPHPEQYF.

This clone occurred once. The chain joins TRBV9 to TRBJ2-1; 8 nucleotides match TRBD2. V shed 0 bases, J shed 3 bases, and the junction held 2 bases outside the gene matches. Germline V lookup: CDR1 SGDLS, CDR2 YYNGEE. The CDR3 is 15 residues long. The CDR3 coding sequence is TGTGCCAGCAGCGTAGGTAGCGGGATCTACAATGAGCAGTTCTTC. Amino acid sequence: CASSVGSGIYNEQFF. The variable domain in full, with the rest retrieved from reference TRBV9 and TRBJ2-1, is DSGVTQTPKHLITATGQRVTLRCSPRSGDLSVYWYQQSLDQGLQFLIQYYNGEERAKGNILERFSAQQFPDLHSELNLSSLELGDSALYFCASSVGSGIYNEQFFGPGTRLTVL.

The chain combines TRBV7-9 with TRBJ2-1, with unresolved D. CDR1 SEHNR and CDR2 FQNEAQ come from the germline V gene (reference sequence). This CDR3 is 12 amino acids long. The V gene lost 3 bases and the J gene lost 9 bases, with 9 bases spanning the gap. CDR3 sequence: CASSFADGEQFF. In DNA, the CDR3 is TGTGCCAGCAGCTTCGCAGATGGTGAGCAGTTCTTC. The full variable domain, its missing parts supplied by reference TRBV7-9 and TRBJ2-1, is DTGVSQNPRHKITKRGQNVTFRCDPISEHNRLYWYRQTLGQGPEFLTYFQNEAQLEKSRLLSDRFSAERPKGSFSTLEIQRTEQGDSAMYLCASSFADGEQFFGPGTRLTVL.

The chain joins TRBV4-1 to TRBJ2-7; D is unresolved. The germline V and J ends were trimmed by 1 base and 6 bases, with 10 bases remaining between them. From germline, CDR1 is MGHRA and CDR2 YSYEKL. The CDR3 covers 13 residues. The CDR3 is CASSQGLGFEQYF. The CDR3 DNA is TGCGCCAGCAGCCAAGGACTCGGCTTCGAGCAGTACTTC.

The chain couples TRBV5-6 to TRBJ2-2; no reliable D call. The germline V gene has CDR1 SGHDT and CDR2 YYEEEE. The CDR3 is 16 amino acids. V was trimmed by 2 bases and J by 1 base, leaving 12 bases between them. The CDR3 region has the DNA TGTGCCAGCAGCTTCGTGGCCTCAGGGAACACCGGGGAGCTGTTTTTT. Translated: CASSFVASGNTGELFF.

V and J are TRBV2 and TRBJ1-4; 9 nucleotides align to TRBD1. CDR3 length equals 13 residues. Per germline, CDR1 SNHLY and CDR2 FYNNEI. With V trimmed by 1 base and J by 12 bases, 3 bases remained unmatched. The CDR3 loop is CASSEGDRDELFF. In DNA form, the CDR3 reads TGTGCCAGCAGTGAAGGGGACAGGGATGAACTGTTTTTT. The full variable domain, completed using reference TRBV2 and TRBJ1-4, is EPEVTQTPSHQVTQMGQEVILRCVPISNHLYFYWYRQILGQKVEFLVSFYNNEISEKSEIFDDQFSVERPDGSNFTLKIRSTKLEDSAMYFCASSEGDRDELFFGSGTQLSVL.

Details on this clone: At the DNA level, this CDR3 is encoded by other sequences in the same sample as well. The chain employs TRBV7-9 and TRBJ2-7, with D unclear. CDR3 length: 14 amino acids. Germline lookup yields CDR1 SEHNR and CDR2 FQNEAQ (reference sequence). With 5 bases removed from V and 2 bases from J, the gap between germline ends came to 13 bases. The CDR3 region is CASSLARETYEQYF. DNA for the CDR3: TGTGCCAGCAGCCTTGCAAGGGAAACCTACGAGCAGTACTTC.

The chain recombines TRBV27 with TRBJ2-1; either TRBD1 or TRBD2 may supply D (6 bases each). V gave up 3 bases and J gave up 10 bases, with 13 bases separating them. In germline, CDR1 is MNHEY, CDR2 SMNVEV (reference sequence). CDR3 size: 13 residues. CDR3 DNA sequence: TGTGCCAGCAGTTTCGGAGGGGGAGCGGAGCAGTTCTTC. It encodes CASSFGGGAEQFF.

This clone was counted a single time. The CDR3, as DNA: TGTGCCAGCAGTGTAACACAGGGGGCTAACAATGAGCAGTTCTTC. Its translation is CASSVTQGANNEQFF. The rearrangement uses TRBV6-1 and TRBJ2-1; 9 positions match TRBD1. V was clipped by 4 bases and J by 5 bases; unmatched bases: 6. Germline assignment: CDR1 MNHNS and CDR2 SASEGT. The CDR3 totals 15 residues.

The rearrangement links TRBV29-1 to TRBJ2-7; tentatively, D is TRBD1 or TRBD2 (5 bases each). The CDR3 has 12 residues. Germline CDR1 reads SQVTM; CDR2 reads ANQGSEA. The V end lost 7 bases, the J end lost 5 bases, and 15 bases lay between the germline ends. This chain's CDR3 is CSAEDGTHEQYF. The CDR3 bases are TGCAGCGCCGAAGATGGGACCCACGAGCAGTACTTC.

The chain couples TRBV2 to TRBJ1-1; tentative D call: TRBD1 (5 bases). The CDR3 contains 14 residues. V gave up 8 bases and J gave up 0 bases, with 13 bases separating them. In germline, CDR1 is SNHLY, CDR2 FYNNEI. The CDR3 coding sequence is TGTGCCAGCCGGGAGGACACTTTGAACACTGAAGCTTTCTTT. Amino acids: CASREDTLNTEAFF. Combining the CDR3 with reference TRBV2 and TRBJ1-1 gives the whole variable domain EPEVTQTPSHQVTQMGQEVILRCVPISNHLYFYWYRQILGQKVEFLVSFYNNEISEKSEIFDDQFSVERPDGSNFTLKIRSTKLEDSAMYFCASREDTLNTEAFFGQGTRLTVV.